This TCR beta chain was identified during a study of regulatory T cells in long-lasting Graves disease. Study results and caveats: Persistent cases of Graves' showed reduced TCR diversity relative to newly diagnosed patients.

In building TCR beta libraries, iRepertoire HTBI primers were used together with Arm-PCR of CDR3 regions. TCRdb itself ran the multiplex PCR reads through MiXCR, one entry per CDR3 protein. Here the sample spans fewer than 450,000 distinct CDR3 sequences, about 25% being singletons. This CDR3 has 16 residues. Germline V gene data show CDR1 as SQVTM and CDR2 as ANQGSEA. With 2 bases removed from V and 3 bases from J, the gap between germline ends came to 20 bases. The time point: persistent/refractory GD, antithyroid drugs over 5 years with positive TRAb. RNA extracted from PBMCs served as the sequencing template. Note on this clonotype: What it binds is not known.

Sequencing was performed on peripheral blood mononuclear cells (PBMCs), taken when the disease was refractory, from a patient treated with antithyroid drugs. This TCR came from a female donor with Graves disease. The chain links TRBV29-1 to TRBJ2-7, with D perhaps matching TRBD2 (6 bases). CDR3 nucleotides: TGCAGCGTTGAATCCAGGGTCAGAGCGGGCTACTACGAGCAGTACTTC. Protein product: CSVESRVRAGYYEQYF.